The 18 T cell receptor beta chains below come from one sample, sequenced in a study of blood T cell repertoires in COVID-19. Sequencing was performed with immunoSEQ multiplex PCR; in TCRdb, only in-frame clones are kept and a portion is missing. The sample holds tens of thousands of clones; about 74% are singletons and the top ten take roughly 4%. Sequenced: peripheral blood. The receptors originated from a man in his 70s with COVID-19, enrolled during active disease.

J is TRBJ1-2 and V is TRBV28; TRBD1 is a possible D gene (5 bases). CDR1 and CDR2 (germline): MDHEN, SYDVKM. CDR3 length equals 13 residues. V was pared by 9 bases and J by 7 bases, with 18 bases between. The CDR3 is CASYPGGAGGYTF. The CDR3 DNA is TGTGCCAGTTATCCGGGAGGGGCGGGTGGCTACACCTTC.

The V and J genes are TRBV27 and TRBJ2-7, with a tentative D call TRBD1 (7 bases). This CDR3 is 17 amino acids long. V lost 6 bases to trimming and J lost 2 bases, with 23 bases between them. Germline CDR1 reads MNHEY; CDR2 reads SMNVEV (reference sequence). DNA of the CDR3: TGTGCCAGCAGACCCGGGACAGAAACCTGGGGGGCCTACGAGCAGTACTTC. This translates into CASRPGTETWGAYEQYF.

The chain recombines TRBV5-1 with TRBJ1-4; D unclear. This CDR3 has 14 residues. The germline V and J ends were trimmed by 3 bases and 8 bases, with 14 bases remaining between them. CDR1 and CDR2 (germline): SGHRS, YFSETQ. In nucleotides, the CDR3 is TGCGCCAGCAGCTCCCTGGGCGGCGGGGAAAAACTGTTTTTT. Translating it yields CASSSLGGGEKLFF.

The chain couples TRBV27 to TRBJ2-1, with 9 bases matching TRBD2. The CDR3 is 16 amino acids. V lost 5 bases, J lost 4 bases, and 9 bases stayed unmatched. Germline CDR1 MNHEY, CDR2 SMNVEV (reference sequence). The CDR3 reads CASSMGLASRYNEQFF. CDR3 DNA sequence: TGTGCCAGCAGTATGGGACTAGCTTCTCGATACAATGAGCAGTTCTTC.

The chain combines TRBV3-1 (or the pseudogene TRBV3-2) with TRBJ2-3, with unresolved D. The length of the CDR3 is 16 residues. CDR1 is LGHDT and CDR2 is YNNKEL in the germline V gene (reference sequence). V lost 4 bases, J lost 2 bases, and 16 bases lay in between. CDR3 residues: CASSPVAGSHTDTQYF. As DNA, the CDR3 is TGTGCCAGCAGCCCCGTGGCCGGGTCCCACACAGATACGCAGTATTTT.

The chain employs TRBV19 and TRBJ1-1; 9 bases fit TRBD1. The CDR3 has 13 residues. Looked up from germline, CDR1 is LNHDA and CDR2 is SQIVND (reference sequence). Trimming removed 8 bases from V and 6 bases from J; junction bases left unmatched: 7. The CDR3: CASGQGSDAEAFF. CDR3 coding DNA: TGTGCCAGTGGACAGGGGAGTGATGCTGAAGCTTTCTTT.

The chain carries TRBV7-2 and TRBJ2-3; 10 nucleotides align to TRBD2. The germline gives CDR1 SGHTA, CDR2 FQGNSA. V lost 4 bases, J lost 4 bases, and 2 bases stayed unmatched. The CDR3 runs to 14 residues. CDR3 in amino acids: CASSSSGSADTQYF. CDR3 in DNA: TGTGCCAGCAGCTCTAGCGGGAGTGCAGATACGCAGTATTTT.

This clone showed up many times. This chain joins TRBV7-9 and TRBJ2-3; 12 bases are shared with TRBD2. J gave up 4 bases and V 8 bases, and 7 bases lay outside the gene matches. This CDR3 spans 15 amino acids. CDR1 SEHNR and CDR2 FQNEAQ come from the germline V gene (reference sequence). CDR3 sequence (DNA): TGTGCCAGCCAGGGGCTAGCGGGAGGGGCAGATACGCAGTATTTT. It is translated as CASQGLAGGADTQYF.

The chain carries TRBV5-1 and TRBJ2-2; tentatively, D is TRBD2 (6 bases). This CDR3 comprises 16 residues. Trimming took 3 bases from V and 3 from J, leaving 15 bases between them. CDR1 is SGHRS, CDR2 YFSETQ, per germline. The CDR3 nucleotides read TGCGCCAGCAGCTCGGACGGCAGGGACTACACCGGGGAGCTGTTTTTT. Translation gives CASSSDGRDYTGELFF.

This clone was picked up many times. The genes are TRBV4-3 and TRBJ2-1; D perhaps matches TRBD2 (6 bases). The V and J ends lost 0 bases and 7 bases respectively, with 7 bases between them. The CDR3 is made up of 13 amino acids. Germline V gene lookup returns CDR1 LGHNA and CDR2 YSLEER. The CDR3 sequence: CASSQEEGNEQFF. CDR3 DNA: TGCGCCAGCAGCCAAGAGGAGGGAAATGAGCAGTTCTTC.

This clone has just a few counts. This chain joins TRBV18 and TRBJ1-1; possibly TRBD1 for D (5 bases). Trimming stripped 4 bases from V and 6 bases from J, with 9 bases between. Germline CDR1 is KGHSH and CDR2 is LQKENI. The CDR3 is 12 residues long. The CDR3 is CASSRRGPEAFF. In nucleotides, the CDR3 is TGTGCCAGCTCACGTAGGGGCCCTGAAGCTTTCTTT. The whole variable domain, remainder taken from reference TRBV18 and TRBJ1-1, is NAGVMQNPRHLVRRRGQEARLRCSPMKGHSHVYWYRQLPEEGLKFMVYLQKENIIDESGMPKERFSAEFPKEGPSILRIQQVVRGDSAAYFCASSRRGPEAFFGQGTRLTVV.

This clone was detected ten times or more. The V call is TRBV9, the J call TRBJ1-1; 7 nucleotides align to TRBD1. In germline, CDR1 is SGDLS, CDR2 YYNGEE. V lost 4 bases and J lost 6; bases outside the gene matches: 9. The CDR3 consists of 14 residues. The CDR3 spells CASSPRQGLAEAFF. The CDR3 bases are TGTGCCAGCAGCCCCCGACAGGGTCTCGCTGAAGCTTTCTTT. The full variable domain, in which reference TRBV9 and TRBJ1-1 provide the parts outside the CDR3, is DSGVTQTPKHLITATGQRVTLRCSPRSGDLSVYWYQQSLDQGLQFLIQYYNGEERAKGNILERFSAQQFPDLHSELNLSSLELGDSALYFCASSPRQGLAEAFFGQGTRLTVV.

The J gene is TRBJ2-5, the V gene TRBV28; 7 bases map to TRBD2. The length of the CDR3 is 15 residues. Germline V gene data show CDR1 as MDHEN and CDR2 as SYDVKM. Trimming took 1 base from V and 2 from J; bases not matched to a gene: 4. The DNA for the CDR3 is TGTGCCAGCAGTTTATTAGCGGGTCCGCAAGAGACCCAGTACTTC. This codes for CASSLLAGPQETQYF.

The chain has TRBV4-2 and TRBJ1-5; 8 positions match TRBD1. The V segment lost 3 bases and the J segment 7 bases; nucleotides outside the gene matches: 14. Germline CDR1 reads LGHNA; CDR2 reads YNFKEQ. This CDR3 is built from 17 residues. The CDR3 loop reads CASSQGRGQGVRQPQHF. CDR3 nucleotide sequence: TGTGCCAGCAGCCAGGGCCGCGGACAGGGTGTTCGACAGCCCCAGCATTTT.

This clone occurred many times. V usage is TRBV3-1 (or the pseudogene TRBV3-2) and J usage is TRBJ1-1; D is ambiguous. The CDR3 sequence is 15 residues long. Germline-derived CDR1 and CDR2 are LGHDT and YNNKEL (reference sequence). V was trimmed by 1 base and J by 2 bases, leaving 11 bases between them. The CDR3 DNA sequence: TGTGCCAGCAGCCAAGGGCGAGGGATCAACACTGAAGCTTTCTTT. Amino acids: CASSQGRGINTEAFF.

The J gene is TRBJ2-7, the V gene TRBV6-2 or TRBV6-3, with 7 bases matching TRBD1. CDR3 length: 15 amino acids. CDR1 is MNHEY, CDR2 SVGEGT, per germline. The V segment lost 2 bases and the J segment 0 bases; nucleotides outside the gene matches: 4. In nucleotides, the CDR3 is TGTGCCAGCAGTTACGGACAGGAAAGCTCCTACGAGCAGTACTTC. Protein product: CASSYGQESSYEQYF.

The CDR3 nucleotides read TGTGCCAGCACCCGGGGAGGGGGACATGGCTACACCTTC. Protein sequence: CASTRGGGHGYTF. J is TRBJ1-2 and V is TRBV25-1; D is perhaps TRBD1 (6 bases). The CDR3 contains 13 residues. Germline lookup yields CDR1 MGHDK and CDR2 SYGVNS. V lost 7 bases, J lost 6 bases, and 15 bases lay in between.

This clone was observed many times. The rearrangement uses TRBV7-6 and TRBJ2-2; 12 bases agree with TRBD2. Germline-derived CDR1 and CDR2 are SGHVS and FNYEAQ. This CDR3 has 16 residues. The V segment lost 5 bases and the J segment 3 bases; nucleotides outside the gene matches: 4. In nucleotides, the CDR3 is TGTGCCAGCAGCAAAACTAGCGGGAGGTACACCGGGGAGCTGTTTTTT. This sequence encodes CASSKTSGRYTGELFF. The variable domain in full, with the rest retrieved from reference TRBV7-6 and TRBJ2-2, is GAGVSQSPRYKVTKRGQDVALRCDPISGHVSLYWYRQALGQGPEFLTYFNYEAQQDKSGLPNDRFSAERPEGSISTLTIQRTEQRDSAMYRCASSKTSGRYTGELFFGEGSRLTVL.